This record concerns one T cell receptor (beta chain) sequence. Its antigen is unidentified. This specimen comes from a study of T cell responses to AZD1222 COVID-19 vaccine. Broader study findings: Unmutated regions of variants are reportedly targeted by nearly half of spike-specific TCRs. Donors skewed white British and female; clonal diversity was possibly underestimated. Vaccine-associated CD4 TCRs spanned spike, dominant at 160-218 and 743-854. Rises in breadth and depth of Spike-specific TCRs came after two AZD1222 doses.

Assay used: immunoSEQ multiplex PCR; TCRdb lists only in-frame clones, some missing. The sample carries about 150,000 clones, around 88% recorded once. This clonotype was obtained from an adult in good health. The material sequenced was peripheral blood, taken on day 0 of MenACWY control vaccination.

The CDR3 sequence: CSVSNRDRLNTEAFF. CDR3 sequence (DNA): TGCAGCGTCTCCAACCGGGACAGGTTGAACACTGAAGCTTTCTTT. The chain joins TRBV29-1 to TRBJ1-1; 8 bases fit TRBD1. CDR3 length equals 15 residues. The ends lost 6 bases at V and 0 bases at J; junction bases unmatched: 9. Germline V gene lookup returns CDR1 SQVTM and CDR2 ANQGSEA.